This T cell receptor beta chain was identified during a study of Graves' ophthalmopathy and Graves' hyperthyroidism listed by TCRdb under 2018. As for the study more broadly: Peripheral blood was collected at initial diagnosis, before any treatment. In about six hyperthyroidism patients, the T-cell repertoire of thyroid tissue was compared with the T-cell repertoire of blood. In total, 135 blood samples were TCR-sequenced: 40 to 45 ophthalmopathy, some 75 hyperthyroidism and about 17 hyperthyroidism-to-ophthalmopathy patients. Once sampling was done, hyperthyroidism patients were given methimazole at a starting dose of 30 mg daily, while ophthalmopathy patients were given high-dose intravenous methylprednisolone. An independent validation cohort was composed of around 19 hyperthyroidism patients and over 15 patients who later progressed from hyperthyroidism to ophthalmopathy. To explore V-J signatures distinguishing ophthalmopathy from hyperthyroidism, a discovery set of roughly 98 patients (43 ophthalmopathy, about 57 stable hyperthyroidism) was enrolled. The study used TCR beta repertoire signatures to distinguish Graves' ophthalmopathy from Graves' hyperthyroidism and to predict progression to ophthalmopathy. Paper-wide results and their limitations: Ophthalmopathy was separated from stable hyperthyroidism by the 13-signature model with roughly 88% sensitivity and 81% to 84% specificity in cross-validation and with 80%/75% in the test set. In validation, the model predicted ophthalmopathy progression with about 71% sensitivity and less than 80% specificity; roughly 12 predicted patients were CT-confirmed with GO in a median of about 6.1 months. No statistical method was used to set the sample size in advance, and the investigators knew which group each participant was assigned to. Most expanded thyroid clonotypes with a frequency above 0.001 also appeared in blood, which suggests that blood repertoires may reflect the immune response in the thyroid.

Ophthalmopathy patients had moderately to severely active disease, Clinical Activity Score of at least 3, NOSPECS grade of at least 4, and disease duration under 3 months. Patients with other autoimmune diseases, uncontrolled infections, pregnancy or lactation were excluded. Diagnosis was based on clinical symptoms, serum thyroxine, TRAb, thyroid ultrasound and orbital computed tomography. Using Ficoll-Paque density gradient centrifugation, PBMCs were isolated from roughly 9.2 ml of fresh peripheral blood. Total RNA was extracted with Trizol reagent and quality-checked on an Agilent 2100 Bioanalyzer. TCR beta CDR3 regions were amplified from RNA transcripts for repertoire sequencing. The first round was an RT-PCR using HTBI primers with the Qiagen OneStep RT-PCR kit, and this first round was followed by a second-round multiplex PCR, then size selection and purification. The libraries underwent paired-end sequencing with 100 bp reads on an Illumina HiSeq2000. The paper's data handling went like this. SOAPnuke was used for read processing, and reads with adapters, uncalled bases, a mean Phred below 15, or no exact constant-primer or identifier match were discarded. COPE v1.2.5 was used to merge the high-quality paired reads. Each unique nucleotide sequence was treated as a clonotype, and MiTCR v1.1 was used to align the clonotypes to the IMGT TRB V, D and J references. The analysis was limited to V-J combinations with a frequency above 0.0001, which together covered approximately 99% of repertoires. A TCR clonal expansion and chaos score per V-J combination was defined as the ratio of F50 clonal expansion to chaos observed in the TCRdist matrix. Welch's t-statistics and random forest were used to narrow the features down to around twelve V-J combinations, which were then fed into a naive Bayes classifier. The Morisita-Horn index was used to measure how similar the thyroid and blood repertoires were. The raw public data were reprocessed by TCRdb itself: fastp quality trimming at Q25, MiXCR clonotype calling, in-frame beta chains only. For every CDR3 protein sequence, its rows merge into one entry that carries the most common genes and DNA. TCRdb, not the authors, supplied the V and J calls. In this sample the table shows more than 550,000 distinct CDR3 sequences, 35% to 50% of which occur a single time. Together, the top ten hold around 3.3% of the sample.

This clonotype came up a few times. The antigen this receptor binds is unknown. An end of the junction differs from the germline gene, which may be a read error. Input material: peripheral blood. The clonotype comes from an adult man with Graves' ophthalmopathy.

The nucleotide sequence reads TGTGCCAGCAGTAGGGGGTCAGGGAACACTGAAGCTTTCTTT. This sequence encodes CASSRGSGNTEAFF. The chain is made from TRBV10-3 and TRBJ1-1; TRBD1 is a weak D gene call, 6 bases matching. Via the germline V gene, CDR1 is ENHRY and CDR2 SYGVKD. The cysteine opens and the phenylalanine closes a CDR3 of 14 amino acids. CDR3 DNA only is kept here, 42 bases in frame from base 1.